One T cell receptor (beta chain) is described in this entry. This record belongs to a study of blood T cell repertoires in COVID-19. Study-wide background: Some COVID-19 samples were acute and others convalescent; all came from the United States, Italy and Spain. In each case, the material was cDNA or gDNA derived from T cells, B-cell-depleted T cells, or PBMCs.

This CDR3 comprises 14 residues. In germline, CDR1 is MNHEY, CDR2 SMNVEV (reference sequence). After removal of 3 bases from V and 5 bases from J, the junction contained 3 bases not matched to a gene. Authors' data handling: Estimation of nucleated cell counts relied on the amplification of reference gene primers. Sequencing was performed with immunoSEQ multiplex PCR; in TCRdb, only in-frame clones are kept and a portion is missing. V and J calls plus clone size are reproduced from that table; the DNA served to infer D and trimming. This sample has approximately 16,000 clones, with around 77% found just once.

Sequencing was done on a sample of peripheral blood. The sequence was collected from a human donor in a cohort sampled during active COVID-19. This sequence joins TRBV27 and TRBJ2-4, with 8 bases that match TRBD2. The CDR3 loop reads CASSFLAGQNIQYF. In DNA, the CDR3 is TGTGCCAGCAGTTTTCTAGCGGGCCAAAACATTCAGTACTTC.